The entry below gives a single T cell receptor (beta chain) sequence along with its context. Its antigen is not identified. This CDR3 comprises 18 residues. CDR1 DFQATT and CDR2 SNEGSKA come from the germline V gene (reference sequence). The V gene lost 2 bases and the J gene lost 0 bases, with 19 bases spanning the gap. TCRdb recomputed clones from the PCR reads via MiXCR. The sample includes around 45,000 clones, 15% to 20% seen only once; the top ten take 20% to 25%. The data stem from a study of metastatic and nonmetastatic thyroid tumors. General study findings and limits: Significantly higher TCR beta diversity was reportedly seen in malignant thyroid tumors than benign nodules, in blood and tumor.

Not a single patient had been given any form of treatment at any point before undergoing thyroid surgery. The TCR originated in a female donor with papillary thyroid cancer or a benign thyroid nodule (not recorded which). Some clones in this sample may be carry-over from other donors' samples. The V and J genes are TRBV20-1 and TRBJ2-2, with D possibly being TRBD2 (5 bases). Source material: blood. CDR3 nucleotide sequence: TGCAGTGCTAGACTAGGAACTATCGTGAGGGCGAACACCGGGGAGCTGTTTTTT. It encodes CSARLGTIVRANTGELFF.